The 30 T cell receptor beta chains in this list originate from one sample, sequenced in a study of T-cell memory formation after mild COVID-19. Each CDR3 protein gets one entry after TCRdb re-called the 5' RACE reads with MiXCR. The sample holds 50,000 to 70,000 distinct CDR3 sequences, over 9% seen once. Sequenced sample: PBMCs or a T cell subset sorted from them (not recorded which). The receptors were sampled from a man between 18 and 29 years old who had mild COVID-19 (a few samples of this study predate the infection). Cell type and time point are not known.

The chain uses TRBV9 and TRBJ2-1, with D perhaps TRBD1 (7 bases). The CDR3 runs 14 residues. The germline V gene has CDR1 SGDLS and CDR2 YYNGEE. V lost 4 bases and J 4 bases, leaving 12 bases between the germline ends. This CDR3 is CASSPAGGYNEQFF. In nucleotides, the CDR3 is TGTGCCAGCAGCCCAGCAGGGGGGTACAATGAGCAGTTCTTC. The full variable domain, its missing parts supplied by reference TRBV9 and TRBJ2-1, is DSGVTQTPKHLITATGQRVTLRCSPRSGDLSVYWYQQSLDQGLQFLIQYYNGEERAKGNILERFSAQQFPDLHSELNLSSLELGDSALYFCASSPAGGYNEQFFGPGTRLTVL.

This clonotype has a handful of counts. Mismatch with germline at one junction end may stem from a read error. The chain has TRBV7-7 and TRBJ2-1, with D possibly TRBD2 on 6 matching bases. Germline values: CDR1 SSHAT, CDR2 FNYEAQ (reference sequence). The CDR3 is made up of 15 amino acids. The CDR3 DNA reads as TGTGCTAGCAGCTTAGCGCCGGGGGTTCACAATGAGCAGTTCTTC. It translates to CASSLAPGVHNEQFF.

This chain's CDR3 is CASNPGIGNPGGAFF. CDR3 coding DNA: TGTGCCAGCAACCCTGGGATCGGGAATCCCGGGGGGGCTTTCTTT. The rearrangement uses TRBV7-2 and TRBJ1-1; tentative D call: TRBD1 (5 bases). The germline V and J ends were trimmed by 7 bases and 11 bases, with 26 bases remaining between them. The CDR3 spans 15 residues. Germline V gene lookup returns CDR1 SGHTA and CDR2 FQGNSA.

This clonotype was counted ten times or more. The J gene is TRBJ2-5, the V gene TRBV5-6; TRBD2 matches at 7 bases. The CDR3 is 15 amino acids. The germline V gene encodes CDR1 SGHDT and CDR2 YYEEEE. The junction had 3 bases not matched to a gene; V was cut back by 0 bases and J by 1 base. The CDR3 spells CASSLAAGSQETQYF. CDR3 in DNA: TGTGCCAGCAGCTTGGCAGCGGGGAGCCAAGAGACCCAGTACTTC.

This clonotype was observed a handful of times. The rearrangement links TRBV24-1 to TRBJ1-1; weak D call: TRBD1 (6 bases). Trimming removed 5 bases from V and 10 bases from J, with 13 bases in between. The CDR3 totals 12 residues. From germline, CDR1 is KGHDR and CDR2 SFDVKD. CDR3 DNA: TGTGCCACCAGTGGATCCGGGGGCACAGCTTTCTTT. This sequence encodes CATSGSGGTAFF.

The V call is TRBV9, the J call TRBJ2-3; D is ambiguous. Germline-derived CDR1 and CDR2 are SGDLS and YYNGEE. This CDR3 spans 14 amino acids. The V and J ends lost 2 bases and 2 bases respectively, with 9 bases between them. CDR3 nucleotide sequence: TGTGCCAGCAGCGTCCTTTGGACCACAGATACGCAGTATTTT. This translates into CASSVLWTTDTQYF.

V is TRBV7-6 and J is TRBJ1-1; D is unresolved. Germline V CDR1 and CDR2: SGHVS, FNYEAQ. The CDR3 contains 14 residues. The ends were cut back, 5 bases at V and 7 bases at J, with 17 bases in the middle. As DNA, the CDR3 is TGTGCCAGCAGCCCGAAGGTCGGTAATGATGAAGCTTTCTTT. This gives the protein CASSPKVGNDEAFF.

This clonotype was seen more than once but under ten times. J is TRBJ1-1 and V is TRBV12-3 or TRBV12-4, with D maybe TRBD1 (6 bases). The V and J ends lost 6 bases and 3 bases respectively, with 11 bases between them. The CDR3 sequence is 13 residues long. The CDR3 spells CASSLRGDTEAFF. The CDR3 region has the DNA TGTGCCAGCAGCCTCAGGGGAGACACTGAAGCTTTCTTT.

There are many counts of this clonotype. This chain connects TRBV12-3 or TRBV12-4 to TRBJ1-2; D remains ambiguous. The length of the CDR3 is 13 residues. V gave up 2 bases and J gave up 5 bases, with 9 bases separating them. The CDR3 loop reads CASSLSNGYGYTF. In DNA form, the CDR3 reads TGTGCCAGCAGTTTAAGTAACGGATATGGCTACACCTTC.

This clonotype appeared many times. V is TRBV7-9 and J is TRBJ1-4; 7 positions match TRBD1. The CDR3 extends over 14 amino acids. Germline trimming cut 6 bases from V and 8 bases from J; bases unmatched to any gene: 9. The germline gives CDR1 SEHNR, CDR2 FQNEAQ (reference sequence). The CDR3 DNA reads TGTGCCAGCAGGCCTAGACAGGGCCAAGAAAAACTGTTTTTT. Translation: CASRPRQGQEKLFF.

This clonotype appeared a few times. V is TRBV19 and J is TRBJ1-5, with a possible D match to TRBD1 (5 bases). Germline V lookup: CDR1 LNHDA, CDR2 SQIVND (reference sequence). The CDR3 has 12 residues. V was shortened by 5 bases and J by 4 bases, with 6 bases between the two germline ends. The CDR3 spells CASSHRNQPQHF. The CDR3 DNA reads as TGTGCCAGTAGTCACAGGAATCAGCCCCAGCATTTT. Using reference TRBV19 and TRBJ1-5 for the parts outside the CDR3, the full variable domain is DGGITQSPKYLFRKEGQNVTLSCEQNLNHDAMYWYRQDPGQGLRLIYYSQIVNDFQKGDIAEGYSVSREKKESFPLTVTSAQKNPTAFYLCASSHRNQPQHFGDGTRLSIL.

The chain combines TRBV18 with TRBJ1-6; D is perhaps TRBD1 (5 bases). CDR1 and CDR2 (germline): KGHSH, LQKENI. The CDR3 runs 15 residues. V was cut by 3 bases and J by 7 bases, with 13 bases left in between. CDR3 in DNA: TGTGCCAGCTCACCGCTCGACAGTGTAAATTCACCCCTCCACTTT. It specifies CASSPLDSVNSPLHF.

In its sample, this clonotype was seen a few times. The junction and the germline gene differ at one end; a read error may be behind it. This chain links TRBV4-2 with TRBJ1-4, with D possibly matching TRBD1 (5 bases). Germline V gene sequence: CDR1 LGHNA, CDR2 YNFKEQ. The CDR3 totals 12 residues. CDR3 bases: TGTGCCAGCTGCCAGGGAGGTGAAAAACTGTTTTTT. It is translated as CASCQGGEKLFF.

The chain combines TRBV12-3 or TRBV12-4 with TRBJ2-5; 7 bases agree with TRBD1. V was pared by 6 bases and J by 2 bases, with 6 bases of the junction left unmatched. This CDR3 spans 14 amino acids. The chain's CDR3 is CASSTLDRQETQYF. CDR3 coding DNA: TGTGCCAGCAGCACACTGGACAGGCAAGAGACCCAGTACTTC.

In its sample, this clonotype was seen once. The chain has TRBV6-2 or TRBV6-3 and TRBJ2-3; D ambiguous. Trimming left V 2 bases short and J 9 bases short, with 12 bases between. Germline loops: CDR1 MNHEY, CDR2 SVGEGT. CDR3 length: 13 residues. The CDR3 reads CASSYGLSGTQYF. CDR3 DNA: TGTGCCAGCAGTTACGGTCTCTCCGGGACGCAGTATTTT.

The chain employs TRBV20-1 and TRBJ1-1; 9 bases map to TRBD1. This CDR3 comprises 17 residues. The V segment lost 5 bases and the J segment 0 bases; nucleotides outside the gene matches: 13. In germline, CDR1 is DFQATT, CDR2 SNEGSKA (reference sequence). The chain's CDR3 is CSAPQAGTGIMNTEAFF. For the CDR3, the DNA is TGCAGTGCTCCTCAAGCCGGGACAGGGATTATGAACACTGAAGCTTTCTTT.

This clonotype has only a few counts. The chain links TRBV4-2 to TRBJ1-2, with D possibly TRBD1 on 6 matching bases. V lost 4 bases and J lost 5, with 17 bases in between. The CDR3 totals 15 residues. Germline lookup yields CDR1 LGHNA and CDR2 YNFKEQ. The CDR3 sequence is CASSPDSSLEYGYTF. The CDR3 DNA follows: TGTGCCAGCAGCCCGGACAGTTCTTTAGAATATGGCTACACCTTC.

This sequence joins TRBV27 and TRBJ2-1; the D gene could be TRBD1 or TRBD2 (7 bases each). The ends were cut back, 5 bases at V and 9 bases at J, with 11 bases in the middle. The CDR3 covers 12 residues. The germline V gene encodes CDR1 MNHEY and CDR2 SMNVEV (reference sequence). The CDR3 reads CASSTGEGEQFF. The CDR3 DNA sequence: TGTGCCAGCAGTACAGGGGAGGGTGAGCAGTTCTTC.

This clonotype was seen only a few times. V and J are TRBV7-6 and TRBJ1-2, with D perhaps matching TRBD1 (6 bases). Trimming removed 1 base from V and 6 bases from J, with 15 bases in between. The CDR3 is 15 residues long. Germline CDR1 and CDR2: SGHVS and FNYEAQ. The CDR3 sequence is CASSLVVSGDDGYTF. The CDR3 DNA reads as TGTGCCAGCAGCTTAGTGGTTTCAGGGGACGATGGCTACACCTTC.

This clonotype was counted at least ten times. J is TRBJ2-3 and V is TRBV7-9, with TRBD2 as a possible D gene (5 bases). V was cut by 5 bases and J by 4 bases, with 10 bases left in between. CDR1 and CDR2 from the germline V gene are SEHNR and FQNEAQ (reference sequence). This CDR3 comprises 13 residues. CDR3 sequence: CASSTRGPDTQYF. DNA of the CDR3: TGTGCCAGCAGCACCCGGGGTCCAGATACGCAGTATTTT.

The genes are TRBV4-1 and TRBJ1-5, with 11 nucleotides matching TRBD1. The CDR3 has 17 residues. V was clipped by 11 bases and J by 6 bases; unmatched bases: 18. CDR1 is MGHRA and CDR2 is YSYEKL in the germline V gene. In DNA form, the CDR3 reads TGCGCCCGCCTAGGGGGCCCGGGACAGGGGGTATTTCAGCCCCAGCATTTT. It specifies CARLGGPGQGVFQPQHF.

This chain joins TRBV9 and TRBJ1-1; D is perhaps TRBD1 (5 bases). In germline, CDR1 is SGDLS, CDR2 YYNGEE. CDR3 length: 13 amino acids. Trimming shortened V by 0 bases and J by 8 bases, and 11 bases separated the two germline ends. DNA of the CDR3: TGTGCCAGCAGCGTAGTCCGGGACCGGGAAGCTTTCTTT. It codes for CASSVVRDREAFF.

This chain connects TRBV5-8 to TRBJ1-5; D is perhaps TRBD1 (6 bases). CDR1 and CDR2 (germline): SGHTS, YDEGEE. The V gene lost 0 bases and the J gene lost 2 bases, with 6 bases spanning the gap. The CDR3 is 14 residues long. CDR3 region: CASSLDRGNQPQHF. CDR3 DNA sequence: TGTGCCAGCAGCTTGGACAGGGGCAATCAGCCCCAGCATTTT.

This clonotype was counted many times. The chain combines TRBV20-1 with TRBJ2-3, with D unclear. Germline loops: CDR1 DFQATT, CDR2 SNEGSKA (reference sequence). The CDR3 length is 13 residues. Trimming took 0 bases from V and 2 from J, leaving 6 bases between them. This CDR3 reads CSAREVYTDTQYF. CDR3 nucleotide sequence: TGCAGTGCTAGAGAGGTGTACACAGATACGCAGTATTTT.

Many counts were recorded for this clonotype. CDR3 nucleotides: TGTGCCATTGCGGGGGGGCAAGAAGATACGCAGTATTTT. The encoded protein is CAIAGGQEDTQYF. V gene TRBV12-3 or TRBV12-4 combines with J gene TRBJ2-3; 9 bases are shared with TRBD2. The CDR3 contains 13 residues. Germline trimming cut 10 bases from V and 5 bases from J; bases unmatched to any gene: 7.

This chain joins TRBV27 and TRBJ2-3, with 12 bases fitting TRBD2. Germline CDR1 MNHEY, CDR2 SMNVEV (reference sequence). V gave up 5 bases and J gave up 4 bases; unmatched junction bases: 4. CDR3 length: 15 amino acids. CDR3 sequence (DNA): TGTGCCAGCAGTATGGCTAGCGGGGGGGCAGATACGCAGTATTTT. It translates to CASSMASGGADTQYF.

This clonotype was observed at least ten times. V and J are TRBV5-1 and TRBJ2-5, with TRBD1 matching 12 bases. V shed 0 bases, J shed 5 bases, and the junction held 2 bases outside the gene matches. Germline V gene lookup returns CDR1 SGHRS and CDR2 YFSETQ. CDR3 length: 15 residues. CDR3: CASSLAGTGGETQYF. The CDR3 DNA is TGCGCCAGCAGCTTGGCCGGGACAGGGGGCGAGACCCAGTACTTC.

This clonotype was observed a handful of times. This chain joins TRBV30 and TRBJ2-5; perhaps TRBD2 as D (6 bases). This CDR3 spans 12 amino acids. V lost 3 bases, J lost 1 base, and 6 bases lay in between. Germline-derived CDR1 and CDR2 are GTSNPN and SVGIG (reference sequence). CDR3 region: CAWRLAQETQYF. DNA of the CDR3: TGTGCCTGGAGACTAGCCCAAGAGACCCAGTACTTC.

V gene TRBV6-4 combines with J gene TRBJ2-1; 7 bases line up with TRBD1. CDR1 and CDR2 (germline): MRHNA, SNTAGT. This CDR3 region has 15 residues. With V trimmed by 2 bases and J by 4 bases, 5 bases remained unmatched. The CDR3 DNA follows: TGTGCCAGCAGTGACACCACAGGGGCGTACAATGAGCAGTTCTTC. This sequence encodes CASSDTTGAYNEQFF.

The chain links TRBV28 to TRBJ1-5; D is unresolved. The CDR3 is 12 amino acids. Between the trimmed V and J ends, which lost 3 bases and 7 bases, there was a span of 7 bases. Germline assignment: CDR1 MDHEN and CDR2 SYDVKM. CDR3 amino acids: CASSFGGQPQHF. The CDR3 bases are TGTGCCAGCAGTTTCGGCGGACAGCCCCAGCATTTT.